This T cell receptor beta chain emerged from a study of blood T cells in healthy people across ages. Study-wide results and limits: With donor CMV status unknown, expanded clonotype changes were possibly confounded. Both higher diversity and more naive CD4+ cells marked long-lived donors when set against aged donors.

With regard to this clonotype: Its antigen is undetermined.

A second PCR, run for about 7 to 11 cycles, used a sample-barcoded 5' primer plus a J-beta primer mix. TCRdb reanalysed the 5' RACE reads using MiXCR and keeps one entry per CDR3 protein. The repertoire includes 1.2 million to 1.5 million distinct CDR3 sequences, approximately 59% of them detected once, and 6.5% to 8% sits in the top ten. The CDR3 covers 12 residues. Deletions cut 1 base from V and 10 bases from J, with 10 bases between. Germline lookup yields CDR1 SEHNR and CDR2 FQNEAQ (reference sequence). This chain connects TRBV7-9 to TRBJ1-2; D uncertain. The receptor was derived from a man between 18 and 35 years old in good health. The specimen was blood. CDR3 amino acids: CASSLDSTDYTF. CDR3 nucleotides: TGTGCCAGCAGCTTAGACTCCACTGACTACACCTTC.